The next 14 T cell receptor beta chains were all read from a single sample in a study of cytomegalovirus exposure and HLA in healthy donors. The PCR made use of 60 Vbeta and 13 Jbeta primers. Sequencing was performed with immunoSEQ multiplex PCR; in TCRdb, only in-frame clones are kept and a portion is missing. The repertoire holds about 300,000 clones, with 75% to 90% as singletons. Sequencing was carried out using PBMCs. Receptors originate from a middle-aged man in good health and CMV-seropositive.

The chain couples TRBV6-5 to TRBJ2-7, with 7 positions matching TRBD2. CDR1 and CDR2 (germline): MNHEY, SVGAGI. J lost 9 bases, V lost 2 bases, and 1 base had no gene match. The length of the CDR3 is 11 residues. The CDR3 DNA sequence: TGTGCCAGCAGTTACCCGGGGGGGCAGTACTTC. Protein product: CASSYPGGQYF.

The chain recombines TRBV19 with TRBJ2-5, with a possible D match to TRBD1 (5 bases). V dropped 1 base and J dropped 4 bases, with 13 bases sitting between them. This CDR3 has 15 amino acids. CDR1 and CDR2 from the germline V gene are LNHDA and SQIVND (reference sequence). The CDR3 DNA reads as TGTGCCAGTAGTATAGTGCCAGGGATGATAGAGACCCAGTACTTC. Amino acid sequence: CASSIVPGMIETQYF.

The chain couples TRBV9 to TRBJ2-2, with D possibly TRBD2 on 6 matching bases. The germline V gene has CDR1 SGDLS and CDR2 YYNGEE. CDR3 length equals 17 residues. With 0 bases removed from V and 1 base from J, the gap between germline ends came to 13 bases. The CDR3 region has the DNA TGTGCCAGCAGCGTAGCTCCCCTAGCGCGGAACACCGGGGAGCTGTTTTTT. The encoded protein is CASSVAPLARNTGELFF.

This clone was found a few times. An end of the junction differs from the germline gene, which may be a read error. This CDR3 is also generated by other DNA sequences in the sample. The rearrangement uses TRBV29-1 and TRBJ2-3, with D perhaps matching TRBD2 (5 bases). Germline V CDR1 and CDR2: SQVTM, ANQGSEA. This CDR3 region has 11 residues. CDR3 sequence (DNA): TGCAGCGTGGCTAGCACGGATACGCAGTATTTT. It encodes CSVASTDTQYF.

The chain uses TRBV5-1 and TRBJ2-5; D ambiguous. Trimming removed 4 bases from V and 3 bases from J, with 13 bases in between. The CDR3 loop spans 14 amino acids. CDR1 and CDR2 from the germline V gene are SGHRS and YFSETQ. CDR3 sequence: CASSVPDLKETQYF. CDR3 bases: TGCGCCAGCAGCGTACCCGACTTAAAAGAGACCCAGTACTTC.

This clone was seen only a few times. The gene calls are TRBV5-6 and TRBJ2-7; 8 nucleotides match TRBD2. This CDR3 has 17 residues. The germline V gene encodes CDR1 SGHDT and CDR2 YYEEEE. Germline trimming cut 2 bases from V and 5 bases from J; bases unmatched to any gene: 15. The CDR3 loop reads CASSFVISAGGGNEQYF. The CDR3, as DNA: TGTGCCAGCAGCTTTGTTATTTCGGCGGGAGGTGGTAACGAGCAGTACTTC.

The CDR3 region is CASSLTSGSMNEQFF. The CDR3 nucleotides are TGTGCCAGCAGCCTCACTAGCGGGAGTATGAATGAGCAGTTCTTC. The chain joins TRBV7-3 to TRBJ2-1, with 11 positions matching TRBD2. CDR1 SGHTA and CDR2 FQGTGA come from the germline V gene. CDR3 length equals 15 residues. V shed 5 bases, J shed 7 bases, and the junction held 7 bases outside the gene matches.

This clone was counted a few times. The chain is built from TRBV5-4 and TRBJ2-3; D gene unclear. The CDR3 extends over 14 amino acids. The V and J ends lost 0 bases and 2 bases respectively, with 7 bases between them. Germline CDR1 and CDR2: SGHNT and YYREEE (reference sequence). In DNA form, the CDR3 reads TGTGCCAGCAGCTTGGCGCAGGCCACAGATACGCAGTATTTT. This codes for CASSLAQATDTQYF. Looking up the rest from reference TRBV5-4 and TRBJ2-3 gives the full variable domain: ETGVTQSPTHLIKTRGQQVTLRCSSQSGHNTVSWYQQALGQGPQFIFQYYREEENGRGNFPPRFSGLQFPNYSSELNVNALELDDSALYLCASSLAQATDTQYFGPGTRLTVL.

For the CDR3, the DNA is TGTGCCAGCCATCAGCCGGACGGGGTCGAAGCTTTCTTT. Protein product: CASHQPDGVEAFF. The chain employs TRBV27 and TRBJ1-1; D uncertain. The germline V gene encodes CDR1 MNHEY and CDR2 SMNVEV (reference sequence). The CDR3 is 13 amino acids. Trimming removed 8 bases from V and 8 bases from J, with 18 bases in between.

J is TRBJ2-7 and V is TRBV5-6; 10 nucleotides line up with TRBD1. The junction had 4 bases not matched to a gene; V was cut back by 4 bases and J by 3 bases. CDR1 SGHDT and CDR2 YYEEEE come from the germline V gene. This CDR3 is 14 amino acids long. The CDR3 loop reads CASSPGQGNYEQYF. CDR3 nucleotides: TGTGCCAGCAGCCCGGGACAGGGGAACTACGAGCAGTACTTC. Full variable domain (missing parts from reference TRBV5-6 and TRBJ2-7): DAGVTQSPTHLIKTRGQQVTLRCSPKSGHDTVSWYQQALGQGPQFIFQYYEEEERQRGNFPDRFSGHQFPNYSSELNVNALLLGDSALYLCASSPGQGNYEQYFGPGTRLTVT.

V and J are TRBV27 and TRBJ2-5; D not resolved. The end of the DNA is better explained by TRBJ2-7, so the J call may be wrong. Germline CDR1 MNHEY, CDR2 SMNVEV (reference sequence). This CDR3 region has 11 residues. DNA for the CDR3: TGTGCCAGCAGTTTACTCCACGAGCAGTACTTC. This encodes CASSLLHEQYF.

The J gene is TRBJ2-7, the V gene TRBV19; TRBD2 matches at 9 bases. Trimming at V came to 3 bases and at J to 3 bases, leaving 6 bases not matched to a gene. Germline V CDR1 and CDR2: LNHDA, SQIVND (reference sequence). CDR3 size: 15 residues. The CDR3 bases are TGTGCCAGTAGTATCGGTAGCGGGAGTATCTACGAGCAGTACTTC. Its protein is CASSIGSGSIYEQYF.

Remarks on this clone: At one of its ends the junction is not consistent with the germline gene, which may arise from a read error. The CDR3: CASSLGRTSGRGVDEQFF. In nucleotides, the CDR3 is TGTGCTAGCAGCTTAGGACGGACTAGCGGGAGGGGTGTAGATGAGCAGTTCTTC. The chain recombines TRBV7-7 with TRBJ2-1, with 15 bases identical to TRBD2. The CDR3 runs to 18 residues. Germline CDR1 and CDR2: SSHAT and FNYEAQ (reference sequence).

This chain links TRBV28 with TRBJ1-3; D perhaps matches TRBD1 (5 bases). V lost 5 bases and J lost 2, with 16 bases in between. Germline lookup yields CDR1 MDHEN and CDR2 SYDVKM. The CDR3 is made up of 16 amino acids. DNA of the CDR3: TGTGCCAGCAGTGAACGCAGGGTGTTCGCTGGAAACACCATATATTTT. Translation: CASSERRVFAGNTIYF.